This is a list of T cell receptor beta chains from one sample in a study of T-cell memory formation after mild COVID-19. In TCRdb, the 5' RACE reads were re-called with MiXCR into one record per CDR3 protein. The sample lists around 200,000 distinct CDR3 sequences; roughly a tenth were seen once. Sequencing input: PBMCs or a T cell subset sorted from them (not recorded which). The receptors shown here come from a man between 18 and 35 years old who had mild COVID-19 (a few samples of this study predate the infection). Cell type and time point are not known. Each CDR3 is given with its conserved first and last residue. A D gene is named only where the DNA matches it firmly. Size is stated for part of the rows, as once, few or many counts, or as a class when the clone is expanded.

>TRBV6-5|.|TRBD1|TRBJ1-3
TGTGCCAGCAGTTACTCGGGACAGCAGCCTGGAAACACCATATATTTT
CASSYSGQQPGNTIYF
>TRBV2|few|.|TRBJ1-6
TGTGCCAGCATCAACCTCCCGAATTCACCCCTCCACTTT
CASINLPNSPLHF
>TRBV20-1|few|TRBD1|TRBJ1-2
TGCAGTGCTCCGGAACAGGGGTACGGCTACACCTTC
CSAPEQGYGYTF
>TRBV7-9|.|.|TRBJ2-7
TGTGCCAGCAGCTTAGGATCGGGGGCGCTCGAGCAGTACTTC
CASSLGSGALEQYF
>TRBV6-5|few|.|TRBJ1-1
TGTGCCAGCAGCTACTCGGACAACATGGGGACTGAAGCTTTCTTT
CASSYSDNMGTEAFF
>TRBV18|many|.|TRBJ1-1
TGTGCCAGCAGCAGCGGCCTTGGGACTGAAGCTTTCTTT
CASSSGLGTEAFF
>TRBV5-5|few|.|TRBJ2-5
TGTGCCAGCAGCTTGGGGGCAGCAAAAGAGACCCAGTACTTC
CASSLGAAKETQYF
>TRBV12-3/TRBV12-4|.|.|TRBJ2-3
TGTGCCAGCAGTTTTTGGGATACGCAGTATTTT
CASSFWDTQYF
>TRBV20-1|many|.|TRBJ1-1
TGCAGTGCTCAACACGGAGTAGAAGCTTTCTTT
CSAQHGVEAFF
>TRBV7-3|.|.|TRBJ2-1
TGTGCCAGCAGCTCGTCAGGATGGCTTAACAATGAGCAGTTCTTC
CASSSSGWLNNEQFF
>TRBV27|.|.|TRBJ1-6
TGTGCCAGCAGTTTATTGGGGAGCTCCTATAATTCACCCCTCCACTTT
CASSLLGSSYNSPLHF
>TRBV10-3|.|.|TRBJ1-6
TGTGCCATCAGCGTCGGGTATTCACCCCTCCACTTT
CAISVGYSPLHF
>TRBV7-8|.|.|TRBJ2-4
TGTGCCAGCAGCAGGAGAAACGCAGAAGACATTCAGTACTTC
CASSRRNAEDIQYF
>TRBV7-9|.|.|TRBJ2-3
TGTGCCAGCAGCTCAGCCGCGCTAGGGGTCAGGGATACGCAGTATTTT
CASSSAALGVRDTQYF
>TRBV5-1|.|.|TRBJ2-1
TGCGCCAGCAGACCGGACAGAAACAACAACTGGGAGCAGTTCTTC
CASRPDRNNNWEQFF
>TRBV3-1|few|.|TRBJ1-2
TGTGCCAGCAGCCAACTCCGGCAGCTATATGGCTACACCTTC
CASSQLRQLYGYTF
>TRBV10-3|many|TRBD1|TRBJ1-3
TGTGCCACCCAAACTTGGACAGGTCTCTCTGGAAACACCATATATTTT
CATQTWTGLSGNTIYF
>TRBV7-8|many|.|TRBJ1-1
TGTGCCAGCAGCTCACAGGGAGGGACTGAAGCTTTCTTT
CASSSQGGTEAFF
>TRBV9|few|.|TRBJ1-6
TGTGCCAGCAGCGTCCCTTCACCCCTCCACTTT
CASSVPSPLHF
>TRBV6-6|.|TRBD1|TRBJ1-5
TGTGCCGGTGGGACAGACTTCAATCAGCCCCAGCATTTT
CAGGTDFNQPQHF
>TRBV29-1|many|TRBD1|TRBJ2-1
TGCAGCGTGGCGGACAGGGGTGATGGGGAGCAGTTCTTC
CSVADRGDGEQFF
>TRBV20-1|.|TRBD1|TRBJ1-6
TGCAGTGCTCAGGAGGGGACTCAGGGGGGTTCACCCCTCCACTTT
CSAQEGTQGGSPLHF
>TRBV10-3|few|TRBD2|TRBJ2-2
TGTGCCATCAGTGGGACTAGCGAGGTCAAGGCCGGGGAGCTGTTTTTT
CAISGTSEVKAGELFF
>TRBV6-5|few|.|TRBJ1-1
TGTGCCAGCAGTTACGGGTTGGCCACTGAAGCTTTCTTT
CASSYGLATEAFF
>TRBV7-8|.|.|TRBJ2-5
TGTGCCAGCAGTTTAGTGGGGCAGGGGAGGGAGACCCAGTACTTC
CASSLVGQGRETQYF
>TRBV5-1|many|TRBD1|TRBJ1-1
TGCGCCAGCAGCTATGACGGAGAGGGGGCTACTGAAGCTTTCTTT
CASSYDGEGATEAFF
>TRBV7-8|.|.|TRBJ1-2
TGTGCCAGCAGCCTAACAGGGCCGGAAGGCTACACCTTC
CASSLTGPEGYTF
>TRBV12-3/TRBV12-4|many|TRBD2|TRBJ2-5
TGTGCCAGCAGCACACTAGCGCGTGAAGAGACCCAGTACTTC
CASSTLAREETQYF
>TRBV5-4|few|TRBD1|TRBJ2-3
TGTGCCAGCAGCGTGGTCGACAGGGGATTGGGAGATACGCAGTATTTT
CASSVVDRGLGDTQYF
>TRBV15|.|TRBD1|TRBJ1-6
TGTGCCACCAGCAGAACCCTAGGGACAGGGAATAATTCACCCCTCCACTTT
CATSRTLGTGNNSPLHF
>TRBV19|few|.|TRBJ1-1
TGTGCCAGTAGTATAGTTCCCTCGGAAGCTTTCTTT
CASSIVPSEAFF
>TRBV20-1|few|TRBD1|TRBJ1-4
TGCAGTGCTCCGACAGGGGACGCAACTAATGAAAAACTGTTTTTT
CSAPTGDATNEKLFF
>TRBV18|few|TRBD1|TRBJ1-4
TGTGCCAGCTCAAGACACAGGGGGCGCGGTGAAAAACTGTTTTTT
CASSRHRGRGEKLFF
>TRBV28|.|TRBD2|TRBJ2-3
TGTGCCAGCAGTCCCGGGGGGGCCGAGGCAGATACGCAGTATTTT
CASSPGGAEADTQYF
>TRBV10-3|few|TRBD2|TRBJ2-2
TGTGCCATCCAGAGGGGTGGGACTAGCGGTAACACCGGGGAGCTGTTTTTT
CAIQRGGTSGNTGELFF
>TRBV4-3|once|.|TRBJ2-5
TGCGCCAGCAGCCTACGGGGACACCCGGAGACCCAGTACTTC
CASSLRGHPETQYF
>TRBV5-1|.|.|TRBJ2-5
TGCGCCAGCAGTCAGGGCATGCAAGAGACCCAGTACTTC
CASSQGMQETQYF
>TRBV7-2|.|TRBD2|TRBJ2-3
TGTGCCAGCAGCCCAAAGCGGGGCCTCACAGATACGCAGTATTTT
CASSPKRGLTDTQYF
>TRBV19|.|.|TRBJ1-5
TGTGCCAGTAGTAAGAACGGAGCAGAATGGCCCCAGCATTTT
CASSKNGAEWPQHF
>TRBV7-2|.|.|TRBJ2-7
TGTGCCAGCAGCTTAGTCCCTCTAGACGAGCAGTACTTC
CASSLVPLDEQYF
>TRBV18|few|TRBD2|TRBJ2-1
TGTGCCAGCTCCCAATTTAGCGGGGGCGTATACAATGAGCAGTTCTTC
CASSQFSGGVYNEQFF
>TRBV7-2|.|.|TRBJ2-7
TGTGCCAGCAGCCGAGCTTTCTCCCGGGACACCTACGAGCAGTACTTC
CASSRAFSRDTYEQYF
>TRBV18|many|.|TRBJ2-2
TGTGCCAGCTCACCACTGGAGGTTACCGGGGAGCTGTTTTTT
CASSPLEVTGELFF
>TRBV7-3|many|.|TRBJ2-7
TGTGCCAGCAGCTTAACGGACGGCTACGAGCAGTACTTC
CASSLTDGYEQYF
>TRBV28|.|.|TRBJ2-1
TGTGCCAGCACCATAAAGTACCGGAGCTACAATGAGCAGTTCTTC
CASTIKYRSYNEQFF
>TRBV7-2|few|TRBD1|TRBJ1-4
TGTGCCAGCAGCTCGGACAGGGGTAATGAAAAACTGTTTTTT
CASSSDRGNEKLFF
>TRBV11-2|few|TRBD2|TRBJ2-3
TGTGCCAGCAGCTTCTATTTTAGCGGGGGCACAGATACGCAGTATTTT
CASSFYFSGGTDTQYF
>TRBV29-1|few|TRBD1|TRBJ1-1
TGCAGCGTGCACCTAAGACAGGGCGGCACTGAAGCTTTCTTT
CSVHLRQGGTEAFF